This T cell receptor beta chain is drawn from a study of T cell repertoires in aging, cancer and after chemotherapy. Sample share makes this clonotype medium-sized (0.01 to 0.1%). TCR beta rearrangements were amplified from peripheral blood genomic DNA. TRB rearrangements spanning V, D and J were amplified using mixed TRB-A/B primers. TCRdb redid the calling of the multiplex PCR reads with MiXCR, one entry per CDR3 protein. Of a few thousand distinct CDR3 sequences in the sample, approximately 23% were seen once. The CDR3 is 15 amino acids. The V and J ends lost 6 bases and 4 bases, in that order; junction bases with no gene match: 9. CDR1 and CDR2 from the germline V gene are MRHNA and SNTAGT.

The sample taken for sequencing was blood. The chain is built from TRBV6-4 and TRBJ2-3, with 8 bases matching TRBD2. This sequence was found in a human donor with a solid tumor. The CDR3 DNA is TGTGCCAGCAGCAAAGACGGGGGGGCAGCAGATACGCAGTATTTT. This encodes CASSKDGGAADTQYF.